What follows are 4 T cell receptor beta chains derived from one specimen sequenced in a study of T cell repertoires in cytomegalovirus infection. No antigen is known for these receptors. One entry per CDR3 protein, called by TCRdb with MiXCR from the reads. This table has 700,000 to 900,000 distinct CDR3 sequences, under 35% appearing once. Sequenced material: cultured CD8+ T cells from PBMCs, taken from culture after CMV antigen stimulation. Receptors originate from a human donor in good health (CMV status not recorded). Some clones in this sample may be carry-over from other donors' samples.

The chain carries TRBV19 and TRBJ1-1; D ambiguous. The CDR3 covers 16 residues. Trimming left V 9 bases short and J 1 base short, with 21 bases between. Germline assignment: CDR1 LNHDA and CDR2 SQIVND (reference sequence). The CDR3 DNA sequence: TGTGCCAGCCGTTCCGGGTTCGGGTGGGAGAACACTGAAGCTTTCTTT. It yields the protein CASRSGFGWENTEAFF.

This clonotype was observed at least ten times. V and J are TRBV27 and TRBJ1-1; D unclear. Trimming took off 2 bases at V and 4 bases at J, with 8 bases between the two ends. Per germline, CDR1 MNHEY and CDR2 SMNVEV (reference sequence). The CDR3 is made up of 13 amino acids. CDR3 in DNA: TGTGCCAGCAGTTTAGCGGATGGCACTGAAGCTTTCTTT. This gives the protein CASSLADGTEAFF.

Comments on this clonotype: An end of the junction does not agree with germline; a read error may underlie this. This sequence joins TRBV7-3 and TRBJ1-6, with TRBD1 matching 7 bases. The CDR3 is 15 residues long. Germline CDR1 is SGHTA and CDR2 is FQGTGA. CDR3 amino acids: CASSPQGGGNSPLRF. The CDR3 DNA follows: TGTGCCAGCAGCCCCCAGGGGGGCGGGAATTCACCCCTCCGCTTT. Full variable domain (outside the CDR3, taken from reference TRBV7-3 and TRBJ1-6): GAGVSQTPSNKVTEKGKYVELRCDPISGHTALYWYRQSLGQGPEFLIYFQGTGAADDSGLPNDRFFAVRPEGSVSTLKIQRTERGDSAVYLCASSPQGGGNSPLRFGNGTRLTVT.

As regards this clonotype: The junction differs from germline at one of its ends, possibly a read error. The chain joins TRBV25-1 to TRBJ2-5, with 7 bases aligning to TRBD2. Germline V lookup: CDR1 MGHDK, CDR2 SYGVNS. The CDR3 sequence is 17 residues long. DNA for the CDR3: TGTGCCAGCAGTGAAGTCTCCGGCGGGGGAAATCAAGAGGCCCAGTACTTC. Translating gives CASSEVSGGGNQEAQYF.